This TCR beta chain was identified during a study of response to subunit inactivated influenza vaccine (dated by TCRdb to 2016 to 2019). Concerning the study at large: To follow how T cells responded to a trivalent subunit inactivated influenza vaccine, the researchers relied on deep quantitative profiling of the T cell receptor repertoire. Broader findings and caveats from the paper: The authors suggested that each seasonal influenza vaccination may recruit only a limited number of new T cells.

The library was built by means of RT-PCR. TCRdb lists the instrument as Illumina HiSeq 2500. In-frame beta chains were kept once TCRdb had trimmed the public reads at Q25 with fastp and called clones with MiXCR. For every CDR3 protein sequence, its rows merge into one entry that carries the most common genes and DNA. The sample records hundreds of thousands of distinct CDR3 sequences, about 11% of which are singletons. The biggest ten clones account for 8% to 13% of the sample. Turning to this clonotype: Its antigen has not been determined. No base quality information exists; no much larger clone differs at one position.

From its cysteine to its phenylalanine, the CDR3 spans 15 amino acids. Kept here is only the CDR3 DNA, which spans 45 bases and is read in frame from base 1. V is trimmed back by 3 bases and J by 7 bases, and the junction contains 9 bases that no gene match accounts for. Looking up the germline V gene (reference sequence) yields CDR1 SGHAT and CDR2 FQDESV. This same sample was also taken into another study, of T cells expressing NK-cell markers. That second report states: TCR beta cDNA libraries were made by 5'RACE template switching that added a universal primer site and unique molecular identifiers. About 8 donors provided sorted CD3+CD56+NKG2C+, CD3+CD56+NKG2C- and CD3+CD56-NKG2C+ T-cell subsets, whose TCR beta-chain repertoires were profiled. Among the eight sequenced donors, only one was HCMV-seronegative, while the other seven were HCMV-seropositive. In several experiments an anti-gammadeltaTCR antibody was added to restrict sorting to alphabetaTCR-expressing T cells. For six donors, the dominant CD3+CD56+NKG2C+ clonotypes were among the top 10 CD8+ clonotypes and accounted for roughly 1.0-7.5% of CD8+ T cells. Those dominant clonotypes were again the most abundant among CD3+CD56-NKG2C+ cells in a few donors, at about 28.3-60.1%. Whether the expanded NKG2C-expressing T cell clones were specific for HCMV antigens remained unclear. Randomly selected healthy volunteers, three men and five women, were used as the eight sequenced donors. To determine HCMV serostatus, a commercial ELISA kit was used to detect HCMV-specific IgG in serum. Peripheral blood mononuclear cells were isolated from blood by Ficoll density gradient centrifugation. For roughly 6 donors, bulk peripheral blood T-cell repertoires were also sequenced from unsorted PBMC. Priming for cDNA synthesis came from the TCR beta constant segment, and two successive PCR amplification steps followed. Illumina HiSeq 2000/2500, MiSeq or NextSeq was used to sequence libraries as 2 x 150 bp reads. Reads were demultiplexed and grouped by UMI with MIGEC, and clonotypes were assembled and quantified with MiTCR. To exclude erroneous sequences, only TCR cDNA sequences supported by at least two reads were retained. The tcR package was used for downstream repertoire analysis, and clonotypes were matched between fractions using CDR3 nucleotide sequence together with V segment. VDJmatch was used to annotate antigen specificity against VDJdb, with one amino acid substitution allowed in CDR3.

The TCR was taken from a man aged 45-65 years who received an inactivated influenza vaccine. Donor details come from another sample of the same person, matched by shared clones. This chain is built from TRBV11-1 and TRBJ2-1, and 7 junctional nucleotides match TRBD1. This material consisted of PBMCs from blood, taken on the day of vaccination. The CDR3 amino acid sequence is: CASSFETGKLNEQFF. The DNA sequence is TGTGCCAGCAGCTTTGAGACAGGGAAATTGAATGAGCAGTTCTTC.